This T cell receptor beta chain was observed in a study of ipilimumab plus nivolumab after autologous stem cell transplantation (dated by TCRdb to the early 2020s). Notes on the research overall: The median number of doses received by trial patients was about 5 for ipilimumab and 8 for nivolumab. Primary refractory and relapsed disease were included in the DLBCL cohort, with 18-month progression-free survival of around 88% and 27%, respectively. The trial enrolled patients with high-risk diffuse large B cell lymphoma, mature T cell lymphoma, or multiple myeloma undergoing autologous transplant. The intent-to-treat population of the trial was made up of some 36 patients. Study-wide findings and limitations: Per the authors, a biologic rationale for further study of the post-transplant checkpoint inhibition approach was offered by T cell receptor repertoire, regulatory T cell phenotype and gut microbiota profiles. The authors concluded that combined checkpoint inhibition appeared tolerable when used as consolidation after transplant.

The library was produced with the immunoSEQ multiplex PCR assay. TCRdb took this table from immuneACCESS and kept in-frame rearrangements with V and J called. Such tables lack part of the clones; where checked against another copy, unresolved V genes explain under half of the gap, and the rest is unexplained. This sample gives roughly 10,000 clones in total; around 84% of them show up just once. Together, the top ten hold about 8% of the sample. Starting 14 to 28 days after the autologous transplant, patients began checkpoint therapy, which included ipilimumab at 1 mg/kg intravenously on day 1 of selected weeks. The nivolumab dose was 3 mg/kg intravenously, delivered on day 1 of weeks 1, 4, 7, 10, and every two weeks through week 26. This was a Phase Ib clinical trial that tested ipilimumab plus nivolumab, given as combined checkpoint inhibition, for consolidation following autologous stem cell transplantation.

This clone has just a few counts. Which antigen it targets is not known. No base quality values were provided; no much bigger clone lies one nucleotide off. The receptor's source is a male donor with diffuse large B-cell lymphoma. The sample in question was PBMCs, obtained in a trial of ipilimumab plus nivolumab as post-transplant consolidation.

The CDR3 corresponds to CASSGGAGGEAETQYF. The DNA reads TGTGCCAGCTCGGGGGGCGCGGGGGGCGAGGCCGAGACCCAGTACTTC. Recombination joined TRBV27 with TRBJ2-5; 8 central bases correspond to TRBD2. The germline V gene (reference sequence) yields MNHEY for CDR1 and SMNVEV for CDR2. CDR3 length: 16 amino acids, cysteine to phenylalanine. Of the read, only the CDR3 DNA is kept; its 48 bases are in frame from base 1. V lost 8 bases and J lost 5 bases, and the count of bases not matched to a germline gene is 16.